The rows below give T cell receptor beta chains drawn from one sample of a study of technical replicates of blood from a few donors. Only in-frame clones appear in the TCRdb table, and some are missing; sequencing was by immunoSEQ multiplex PCR. The table shows roughly 70,000 clones, with roughly 90% occurring only once. Sequenced input: PBMCs. These TCRs come from a human donor in good health. Some clones in this sample may be carry-over from other donors' samples. The CDR3 runs from the conserved cysteine through the conserved F or W. The D gene is left open where the match is weak. Some rows have no size entry. The others give once, few or many, or a class for an expanded clone.

clone_size	d_call	j_call	v_call	cdr3_nt	cdr3_aa
.	TRBD2	TRBJ2-5	TRBV2	TGTGCCAGCAAATCGCGGGGGGGGAAAGAGACCCAGTACTTC	CASKSRGGKETQYF
.	TRBD1	TRBJ1-1	TRBV9	TGTGCCAGCAGCTCGGACAGGGCCTCTGAAGCTTTCTTT	CASSSDRASEAFF
many	.	TRBJ1-1	TRBV29-1	TGCAGCGCCGGAGGCCTGGGGGCTTTCTTT	CSAGGLGAFF
.	TRBD2	TRBJ2-7	TRBV6-5	TGTGCCAGCAGGTCGACTAGCGGAGTCTACGAGCAGTACTTC	CASRSTSGVYEQYF
.	TRBD2	TRBJ2-3	TRBV25-1	TGTGCCAGCAGTGATACGGCTAGCGGGATCGGCACAGATACGCAGTATTTT	CASSDTASGIGTDTQYF
.	.	TRBJ2-3	TRBV9	TGTGCCAGCAGTGCGAATAGCGCTCTACGCACAGATACGCAGTATTTT	CASSANSALRTDTQYF
few	TRBD1	TRBJ2-5	TRBV9	TGTGCCAGCAGCGTTGACAGGGGATACCAAGAGACCCAGTACTTC	CASSVDRGYQETQYF
.	.	TRBJ2-2	TRBV9	TGTGCCAGCACCCTGGCGGCTGCGCCCGGGGAGCTGTTTTTT	CASTLAAAPGELFF
.	TRBD2	TRBJ2-5	TRBV7-3	TGTGCCAGCAGCTTACACGGGACTAGCCTGGGGGGGACCCAGTACTTC	CASSLHGTSLGGTQYF
.	TRBD1	TRBJ2-2	TRBV10-3	TGTGCCATCAGCTCCGGGACAGGGGAGACCGGGGAGCTGTTTTTT	CAISSGTGETGELFF
.	TRBD1	TRBJ1-2	TRBV27	TGTGCCAGCAGTTCCGCGGGACAGGGAGAGAATGGCTACACCTTC	CASSSAGQGENGYTF
.	TRBD1	TRBJ2-1	TRBV18	TGTGCCAGCTCACCAAATACAGGGGCAGGGAATGAGCAGTTCTTC	CASSPNTGAGNEQFF
.	.	TRBJ2-1	TRBV15	TGTGCCACCAGCAGAGATCGAGTTTCTACCTACAATGAGCAGTTCTTC	CATSRDRVSTYNEQFF
.	TRBD1	TRBJ1-2	TRBV19	TGTGCCAGTAGGATCGGCGGGACAGATGGCTACACCTTC	CASRIGGTDGYTF
.	.	TRBJ1-1	TRBV2	TGTGCCAGCACCGCAGTGGGCATTAACTTGCGGGACACTGAAGCTTTCTTT	CASTAVGINLRDTEAFF
.	.	TRBJ2-5	TRBV5-1	TGCGCCAGCAGTTTCGGGATCCAAGAGACCCAGTACTTC	CASSFGIQETQYF
once	.	TRBJ2-7	TRBV27	TGTGCCAGCAGTTTTGGGGGCCCACACTACGAGCAGTACTTC	CASSFGGPHYEQYF
.	TRBD2	TRBJ2-3	TRBV25-1	TGTGCCAGCAGTGACCCCGGGAGGGCTACAGATACGCAGTATTTT	CASSDPGRATDTQYF
.	.	TRBJ1-2	TRBV5-4	TGTGCCAGCAGCTCGGTTCGGGGGGACTATGGCTACACCTTC	CASSSVRGDYGYTF
.	TRBD2	TRBJ2-7	TRBV9	TGTGCCAGCAGCGCGGGACTAGTCCCCTACGAGCAGTACTTC	CASSAGLVPYEQYF
.	.	TRBJ2-5	TRBV7-2	TGTGCCAGCAGCTTGGACATACAAGAGACCCAGTACTTC	CASSLDIQETQYF
.	.	TRBJ1-2	TRBV29-1	TGCAGCGCCCCCAGGGAACATGGCTACACCTTC	CSAPREHGYTF
.	TRBD2	TRBJ2-1	TRBV19	TGTGCCAGTAGTAGACTAGCGGGATGGGGTGAGCAGTTCTTC	CASSRLAGWGEQFF
once	TRBD2	TRBJ2-1	TRBV15	TGTGCCACCAGCAGAGAAGCGGGGGCCTTGAATGAGCAGTTCTTC	CATSREAGALNEQFF
.	TRBD2	TRBJ2-1	TRBV19	TGTGCCAGTAGTGAAGGCGGGGGGTCCTACAATGAGCAGTTCTTC	CASSEGGGSYNEQFF
.	.	TRBJ2-7	TRBV2	TGTGCCAGCAGTGTGTTCGGCGGGCGAGGCTACGAGCAGTACTTC	CASSVFGGRGYEQYF
few	.	TRBJ2-3	TRBV5-3	TGTGCCAGAAGCCTACCCCCCCCCACAGATACGCAGTATTTT	CARSLPPPTDTQYF
.	TRBD1	TRBJ1-2	TRBV19	TGTGCCAGTAGTATGGGACAGGGGACCCGTGGCTACACCTTC	CASSMGQGTRGYTF
.	.	TRBJ1-3	TRBV10-3	TGTGCCATCAGCCCCGGGACACAAGGAAACACCATATATTTT	CAISPGTQGNTIYF
.	.	TRBJ2-3	TRBV30	TGTGCCTGGAGTGTAGGGAACAGCGGGTTCACAGATACGCAGTATTTT	CAWSVGNSGFTDTQYF
.	.	TRBJ1-2	TRBV19	TGTGCCAGTAGTATCTACAGGGAGAGTGGCTACACCTTC	CASSIYRESGYTF
.	TRBD2	TRBJ2-7	TRBV14	TGTGCCAGCAGAGTAGCGGGGGCCTACGAGCAGTACTTC	CASRVAGAYEQYF
.	.	TRBJ2-7	TRBV7-2	TGTGCCAGCAGCTTAGCTGGCGGATCCTACGAGCAGTACTTC	CASSLAGGSYEQYF
.	TRBD2	TRBJ2-7	TRBV30	TGTGCCTGGAGTGCGGGGGGTACACCCTACGAGCAGTACTTC	CAWSAGGTPYEQYF
.	TRBD1	TRBJ1-1	TRBV30	TGTGCCTGGAGTGACCCTTCGACAGGGCGATCCACTGAAGCTTTCTTT	CAWSDPSTGRSTEAFF
medium-sized	.	TRBJ2-1	TRBV4-1	TGCGCCAGCAGCCAAGTGGGGGGTCGAACTTCGAATGAGCAGTTCTTC	CASSQVGGRTSNEQFF
.	.	TRBJ2-2	TRBV7-3	TGTGCCAGCAGCTTCGGTCGAGGGGAGCTGTTTTTT	CASSFGRGELFF
few	TRBD2	TRBJ2-5	TRBV6-5	TGTGCCAGCAGACGGACAGCGGGGGGGCAAGAGACCCAGTACTTC	CASRRTAGGQETQYF
.	TRBD2	TRBJ2-1	TRBV7-3	TGTGCCAGCAGCTCTCGGGGGGGCCCCTACAATGAGCAGTTCTTC	CASSSRGGPYNEQFF
.	TRBD1	TRBJ1-5	TRBV30	TGTGCCTGGAGTGTGTGGCAGGGGGTCGAACCCCAGCATTTT	CAWSVWQGVEPQHF
.	.	TRBJ1-2	TRBV5-1	TGCGCCAGCAGCGCCGGGGACAATAACTATGGCTACACCTTC	CASSAGDNNYGYTF
few	TRBD1	TRBJ2-7	TRBV10-3	TGTGCCATCAGTGACGGGACAGGGTCCTCCTACGAGCAGTACTTC	CAISDGTGSSYEQYF
.	TRBD2	TRBJ2-1	TRBV18	TGTGCCAGCTCACCCCCGACTAGCGGGAGAACCGATGAGCAGTTCTTC	CASSPPTSGRTDEQFF
.	.	TRBJ2-5	TRBV15	TGTGCCACCGCAGGGCACCAAGAGACCCAGTACTTC	CATAGHQETQYF
.	.	TRBJ2-6	TRBV6-4	TGTGCCAGCAGCGCCGGGACATCGTCTGGGGCCAACGTCCTGACTTTC	CASSAGTSSGANVLTF
once	TRBD1	TRBJ2-7	TRBV19	TGTGCCAGTAGTATAGACGGGACAGGGTCCTACGAGCAGTACTTC	CASSIDGTGSYEQYF
.	TRBD2	TRBJ2-7	TRBV5-1	TGCGCCAGCAGCGAGAAGGCGGGAGGGCCCCACGAGCAGTACTTC	CASSEKAGGPHEQYF
.	.	TRBJ2-5	TRBV21-1	TGTGCCAGCAGCAAGGGTCGGACTAGCGAAGAGACCCAGTACTTC	CASSKGRTSEETQYF
.	.	TRBJ1-6	TRBV19	TGTGCCAGTAGAATATCGGGGGGAGGTCGAAATTCACCCCTCCACTTT	CASRISGGGRNSPLHF
.	.	TRBJ1-1	TRBV7-8	TGTGCCAGCAGCTTATTATACAAGGCGGACACTGAAGCTTTCTTT	CASSLLYKADTEAFF
.	TRBD1	TRBJ1-5	TRBV7-9	TGTGCCAGCAGCGTCTCCGGGACAGGGGTGAATCAGCCCCAGCATTTT	CASSVSGTGVNQPQHF
.	.	TRBJ1-1	TRBV29-1	TGCAGCGTTGCAGTGAGGCTAGAAAACACTGAAGCTTTCTTT	CSVAVRLENTEAFF
.	TRBD1	TRBJ2-3	TRBV4-1	TGCGCCAGCAGCCAGACAGGGCTCTCCGCAGATACGCAGTATTTT	CASSQTGLSADTQYF
.	TRBD2	TRBJ2-2	TRBV29-1	TGCAGCGTTGAAGGACTAGCGGGGGGGGCGAACACCGGGGAGCTGTTTTTT	CSVEGLAGGANTGELFF
.	TRBD1	TRBJ1-3	TRBV25-1	TGTGCCAGCAGCCAAACAGGGGATGGAAACACCATATATTTT	CASSQTGDGNTIYF
.	.	TRBJ2-7	TRBV6-5	TGTGCCAGCAGGACTTCCGGATTTTTAGTACTCGAGCAGTACTTC	CASRTSGFLVLEQYF
.	TRBD1	TRBJ1-4	TRBV5-5	TGTGCCAGCAGCTTGGATAGAGGGGGCTCTAATGAAAAACTGTTTTTT	CASSLDRGGSNEKLFF